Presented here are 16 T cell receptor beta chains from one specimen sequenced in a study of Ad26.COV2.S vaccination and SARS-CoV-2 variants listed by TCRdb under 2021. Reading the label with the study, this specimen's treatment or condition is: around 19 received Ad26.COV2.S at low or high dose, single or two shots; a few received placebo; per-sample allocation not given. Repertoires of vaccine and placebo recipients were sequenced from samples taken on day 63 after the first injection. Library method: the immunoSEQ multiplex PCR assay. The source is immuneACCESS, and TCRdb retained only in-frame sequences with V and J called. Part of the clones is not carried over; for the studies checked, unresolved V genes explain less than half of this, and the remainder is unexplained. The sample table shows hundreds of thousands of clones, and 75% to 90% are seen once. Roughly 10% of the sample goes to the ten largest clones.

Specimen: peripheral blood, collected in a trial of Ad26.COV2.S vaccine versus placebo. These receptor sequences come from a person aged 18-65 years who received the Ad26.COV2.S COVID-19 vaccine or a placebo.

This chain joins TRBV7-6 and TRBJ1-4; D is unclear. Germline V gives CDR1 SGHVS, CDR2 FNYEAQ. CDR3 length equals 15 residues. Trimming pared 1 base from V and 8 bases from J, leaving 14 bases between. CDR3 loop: CASSLVPNEEEKLFF. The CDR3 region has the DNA TGTGCCAGCAGCTTAGTACCCAATGAGGAAGAAAAACTGTTTTTT.

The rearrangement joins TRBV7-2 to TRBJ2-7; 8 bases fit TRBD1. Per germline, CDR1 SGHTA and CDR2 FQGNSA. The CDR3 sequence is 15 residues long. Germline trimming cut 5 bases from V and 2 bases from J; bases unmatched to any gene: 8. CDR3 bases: TGTGCCAGCAGCCGGACAGGGCATAATGCCTACGAGCAGTACTTC. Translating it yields CASSRTGHNAYEQYF.

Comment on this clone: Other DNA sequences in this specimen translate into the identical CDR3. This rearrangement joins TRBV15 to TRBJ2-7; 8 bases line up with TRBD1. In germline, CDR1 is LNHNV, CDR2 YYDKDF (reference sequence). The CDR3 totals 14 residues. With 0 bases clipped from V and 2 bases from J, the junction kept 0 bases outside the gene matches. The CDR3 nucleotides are TGTGCCACCAGCAGAGACAGGGGGCCCTACGAGCAGTACTTC. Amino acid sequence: CATSRDRGPYEQYF. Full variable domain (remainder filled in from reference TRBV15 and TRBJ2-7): DAMVIQNPRYQVTQFGKPVTLSCSQTLNHNVMYWYQQKSSQAPKLLFHYYDKDFNNEADTPDNFQSRRPNTSFCFLDIRSPGLGDTAMYLCATSRDRGPYEQYFGPGTRLTVT.

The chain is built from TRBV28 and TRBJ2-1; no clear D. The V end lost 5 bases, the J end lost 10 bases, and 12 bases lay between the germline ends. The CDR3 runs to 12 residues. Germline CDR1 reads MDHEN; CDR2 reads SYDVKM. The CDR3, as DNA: TGTGCCAGCAGTCCCCCCGTTAGAGAGCAGTTCTTC. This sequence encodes CASSPPVREQFF.

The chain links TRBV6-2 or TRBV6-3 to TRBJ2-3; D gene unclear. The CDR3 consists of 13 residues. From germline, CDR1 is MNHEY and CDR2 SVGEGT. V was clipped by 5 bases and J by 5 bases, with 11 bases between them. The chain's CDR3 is CASSPLLEDTQYF. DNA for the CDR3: TGTGCCAGCAGTCCCTTGCTGGAAGATACGCAGTATTTT.

The CDR3 sequence is CASSLQGKGLDEQYF. For the CDR3, the DNA is TGTGCCAGCAGCCTTCAGGGAAAAGGCCTAGACGAGCAGTACTTC. The chain carries TRBV28 and TRBJ2-7; weak D call: TRBD1 (5 bases). V lost 6 bases to trimming and J lost 5 bases, with 20 bases between them. Germline V gene lookup returns CDR1 MDHEN and CDR2 SYDVKM. This CDR3 has 15 residues.

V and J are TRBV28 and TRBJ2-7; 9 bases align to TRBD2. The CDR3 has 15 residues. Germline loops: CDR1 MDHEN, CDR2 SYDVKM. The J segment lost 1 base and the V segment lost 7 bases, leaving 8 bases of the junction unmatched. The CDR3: CASTPAGGGSYEQYF. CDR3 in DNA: TGTGCCAGCACCCCAGCGGGGGGCGGTTCCTACGAGCAGTACTTC.

CDR3: CASSYRGRGNTEAFF. CDR3 bases: TGTGCCAGCAGTTACAGGGGGCGCGGGAACACTGAAGCTTTCTTT. The V gene is TRBV6-5, the J gene TRBJ1-1; 7 nucleotides agree with TRBD1. J lost 1 base, V lost 2 bases, and 4 bases had no gene match. Germline-derived CDR1 and CDR2 are MNHEY and SVGAGI. The CDR3 totals 15 residues.

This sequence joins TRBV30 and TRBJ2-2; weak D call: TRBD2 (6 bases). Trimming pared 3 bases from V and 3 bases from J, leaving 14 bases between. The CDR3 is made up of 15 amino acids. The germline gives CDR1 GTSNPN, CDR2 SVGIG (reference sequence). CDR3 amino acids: CAWRGGDSDTGELFF. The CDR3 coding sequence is TGTGCCTGGAGAGGTGGGGACTCTGACACCGGGGAGCTGTTTTTT.

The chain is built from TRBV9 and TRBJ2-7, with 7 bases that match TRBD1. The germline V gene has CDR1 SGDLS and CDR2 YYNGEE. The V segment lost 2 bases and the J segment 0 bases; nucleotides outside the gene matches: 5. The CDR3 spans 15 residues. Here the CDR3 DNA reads TGTGCCAGCAGCGTTGGACAGGCCAACTCCTACGAGCAGTACTTC. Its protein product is CASSVGQANSYEQYF.

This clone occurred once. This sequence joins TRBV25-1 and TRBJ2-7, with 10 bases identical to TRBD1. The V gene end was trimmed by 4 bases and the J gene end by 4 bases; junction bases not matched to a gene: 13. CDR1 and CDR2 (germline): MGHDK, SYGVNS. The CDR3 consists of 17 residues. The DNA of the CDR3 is TGTGCCAGCAGTGGGACCCACAGTGGGACAGGGGTATACGAGCAGTACTTC. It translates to CASSGTHSGTGVYEQYF.

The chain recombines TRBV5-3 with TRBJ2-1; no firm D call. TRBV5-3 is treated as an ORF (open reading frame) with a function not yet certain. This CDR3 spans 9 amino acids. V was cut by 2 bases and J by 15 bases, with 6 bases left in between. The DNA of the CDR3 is TGTGCCAGAAGCTTCTGCGTGTTCTTC. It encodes CARSFCVFF.

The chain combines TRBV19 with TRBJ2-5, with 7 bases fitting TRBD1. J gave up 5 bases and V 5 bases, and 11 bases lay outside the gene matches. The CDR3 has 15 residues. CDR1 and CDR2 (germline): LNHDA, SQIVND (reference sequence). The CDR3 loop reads CASSGTASLEETQYF. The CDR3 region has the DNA TGTGCCAGTAGTGGGACAGCCTCTCTGGAGGAGACCCAGTACTTC.

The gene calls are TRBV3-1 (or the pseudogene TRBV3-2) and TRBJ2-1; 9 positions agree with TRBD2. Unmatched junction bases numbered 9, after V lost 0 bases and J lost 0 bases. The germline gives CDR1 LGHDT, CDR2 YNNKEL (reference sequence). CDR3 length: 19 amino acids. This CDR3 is CASSQEQASGTGSYNEQFF. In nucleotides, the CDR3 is TGTGCCAGCAGCCAAGAACAGGCTAGCGGGACTGGCTCCTACAATGAGCAGTTCTTC.

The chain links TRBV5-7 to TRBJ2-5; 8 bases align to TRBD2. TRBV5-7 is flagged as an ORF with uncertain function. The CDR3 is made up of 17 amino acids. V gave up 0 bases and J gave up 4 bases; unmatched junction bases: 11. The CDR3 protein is CASSLAPAGDERETQYF. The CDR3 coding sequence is TGTGCCAGCAGCTTGGCCCCAGCGGGGGACGAACGAGAGACCCAGTACTTC.

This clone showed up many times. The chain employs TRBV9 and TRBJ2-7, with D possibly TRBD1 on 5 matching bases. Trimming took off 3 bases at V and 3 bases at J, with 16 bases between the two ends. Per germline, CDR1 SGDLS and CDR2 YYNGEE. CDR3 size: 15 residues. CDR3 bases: TGTGCCAGCAGCGAGCCTATCGGACACCACTACGAGCAGTACTTC. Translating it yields CASSEPIGHHYEQYF.